Presented here are 27 T cell receptor beta chains from one specimen sequenced in a study of T cell responses to AZD1222 COVID-19 vaccine. Measured with immunoSEQ multiplex PCR; TCRdb has only the in-frame clones, and not every one. Here the sample spans 150,000 or so clones, 90% being singletons. This material consisted of peripheral blood, taken on day 0 of AZD1222 vaccination. All receptors derive from an adult in good health.

The V and J genes are TRBV19 and TRBJ2-5, with 9 bases fitting TRBD1. The CDR3 is 13 amino acids. The germline CDR1 and CDR2 sequences are LNHDA and SQIVND (reference sequence). V trimming: 6 bases; J trimming: 5 bases; junction bases outside the gene matches: 4. The CDR3 protein is CASRDRGGETQYF. CDR3 in DNA: TGTGCCAGTAGGGACAGGGGTGGGGAGACCCAGTACTTC.

The J gene is TRBJ1-1, the V gene TRBV5-1; D might be TRBD1 (5 bases). From germline, CDR1 is SGHRS and CDR2 YFSETQ. The CDR3 has 14 residues. The ends were cut back, 3 bases at V and 5 bases at J, with 14 bases in the middle. The CDR3 protein is CASSSGTGGTEAFF. The CDR3 nucleotides read TGCGCCAGCAGCTCGGGGACCGGCGGGACTGAAGCTTTCTTT.

The chain uses TRBV5-4 and TRBJ2-1; TRBD2 aligns across 12 bases. Germline lookup yields CDR1 SGHNT and CDR2 YYREEE (reference sequence). Trimming removed 3 bases from V and 9 bases from J; junction bases left unmatched: 10. CDR3 length: 16 residues. The CDR3 loop is CASSSRLAGVGGEQFF. Here the CDR3 DNA reads TGTGCCAGCAGCTCGAGACTAGCGGGAGTGGGAGGTGAGCAGTTCTTC.

The CDR3 loop is CASTIPAGPTSKLFF. In DNA form, the CDR3 reads TGTGCCAGCACCATTCCGGCGGGGCCGACTTCCAAACTGTTTTTT. J is TRBJ1-4 and V is TRBV6-5; maybe TRBD1 (5 bases). From germline, CDR1 is MNHEY and CDR2 SVGAGI. The V end lost 7 bases, the J end lost 11 bases, and 23 bases lay between the germline ends. The CDR3 consists of 15 residues.

The chain employs TRBV15 and TRBJ1-2, with D perhaps TRBD1 (5 bases). The CDR3 contains 12 residues. Trimming shortened V by 1 base and J by 8 bases, and 8 bases separated the two germline ends. The V gene's germline CDR1 is LNHNV and CDR2 YYDKDF (reference sequence). CDR3 residues: CATSRGGDGYTF. DNA of the CDR3: TGTGCCACCAGCAGAGGGGGCGACGGCTACACCTTC.

The gene calls are TRBV19 and TRBJ1-4; 8 bases are shared with TRBD1. CDR1 is LNHDA and CDR2 is SQIVND in the germline V gene (reference sequence). The CDR3 has 14 residues. The junction had 2 bases not matched to a gene; V was cut back by 2 bases and J by 6 bases. The CDR3 sequence is CASSIQGADEKLFF. CDR3 coding DNA: TGTGCCAGTAGTATACAGGGGGCAGATGAAAAACTGTTTTTT. The entire variable domain, with the rest obtained from reference TRBV19 and TRBJ1-4, is as follows: DGGITQSPKYLFRKEGQNVTLSCEQNLNHDAMYWYRQDPGQGLRLIYYSQIVNDFQKGDIAEGYSVSREKKESFPLTVTSAQKNPTAFYLCASSIQGADEKLFFGSGTQLSVL.

The chain employs TRBV5-1 and TRBJ1-2; TRBD1 might be the D (5 bases). V shed 4 bases and J shed 6 bases, with 16 bases lying between them. The CDR3 contains 14 residues. Per the germline V gene, CDR1 is SGHRS and CDR2 is YFSETQ. This CDR3 is CASSPAEGLDGYTF. In nucleotides, the CDR3 is TGCGCCAGCAGCCCCGCGGAGGGGTTGGATGGCTACACCTTC. Full variable domain (rest looked up from reference TRBV5-1 and TRBJ1-2): KAGVTQTPRYLIKTRGQQVTLSCSPISGHRSVSWYQQTPGQGLQFLFEYFSETQRNKGNFPGRFSGRQFSNSRSEMNVSTLELGDSALYLCASSPAEGLDGYTFGSGTRLTVV.

This clone appeared a few times. The chain carries TRBV30 and TRBJ2-3; TRBD1 might be the D (5 bases). V was shortened by 4 bases and J by 1 base, with 6 bases between the two germline ends. Germline V gene lookup returns CDR1 GTSNPN and CDR2 SVGIG (reference sequence). The CDR3 contains 12 residues. The chain's CDR3 is CAWTTGTDTQYF. DNA of the CDR3: TGTGCCTGGACGACAGGCACAGATACGCAGTATTTT. Full variable domain (remainder filled in from reference TRBV30 and TRBJ2-3): SQTIHQWPATLVQPVGSPLSLECTVEGTSNPNLYWYRQAAGRGLQLLFYSVGIGQISSEVPQNLSASRPQDRQFILSSKKLLLSDSGFYLCAWTTGTDTQYFGPGTRLTVL.

V usage is TRBV10-3 and J usage is TRBJ2-6; tentative D call: TRBD1 (5 bases). The CDR3 sequence is 20 residues long. Trimming pared 0 bases from V and 4 bases from J, leaving 22 bases between. Germline-derived CDR1 and CDR2 are ENHRY and SYGVKD. The CDR3: CAISESLAGQATVGANVLTF. Here the CDR3 DNA reads TGTGCCATCAGTGAGTCATTGGCAGGACAAGCCACGGTGGGGGCCAACGTCCTGACTTTC.

This clone appeared once. The CDR3 DNA reads as TGTGCCACCCCCCGGGACGGAGAGAACACTGAAGCTTTCTTT. It codes for CATPRDGENTEAFF. The chain joins TRBV24-1 to TRBJ1-1, with a weak D call TRBD1 (5 bases). The V end lost 9 bases, the J end lost 1 base, and 14 bases lay between the germline ends. Germline values: CDR1 KGHDR, CDR2 SFDVKD. There are 14 residues in the CDR3.

The J gene is TRBJ2-1, the V gene TRBV10-3; TRBD2 matches 13 bases. Germline CDR1 and CDR2: ENHRY and SYGVKD. Losses at the gene ends were 1 base for V and 4 bases for J; bases not matched to a gene: 4. The CDR3 sequence is 17 residues long. The CDR3 DNA reads TGTGCCATCAGTGAGTGGACTAGCGGGAGTGAATACAATGAGCAGTTCTTC. It is translated as CAISEWTSGSEYNEQFF.

This rearrangement joins TRBV7-3 to TRBJ1-1, with unresolved D. Germline CDR1 is SGHTA and CDR2 is FQGTGA. V was shortened by 5 bases and J by 1 base, with 8 bases between the two germline ends. This CDR3 spans 13 amino acids. The CDR3 loop reads CASSGSTNTEAFF. CDR3 DNA sequence: TGTGCCAGCAGCGGCTCAACGAACACTGAAGCTTTCTTT.

This chain joins TRBV12-3 or TRBV12-4 and TRBJ2-7, with D hard to call. Trimming pared 3 bases from V and 0 bases from J, leaving 6 bases between. The CDR3 extends over 13 amino acids. The CDR3 DNA follows: TGTGCCAGCAGTTTGGCTAGCTCCTACGAGCAGTACTTC. This sequence encodes CASSLASSYEQYF.

This clone was counted a single time. The rearrangement joins TRBV6-5 to TRBJ1-5, with TRBD1 identical over 10 bases. V shed 6 bases and J 7 bases; nucleotides not matched to a gene: 6. This CDR3 comprises 14 residues. Germline assignment: CDR1 MNHEY and CDR2 SVGAGI. CDR3 sequence reads: CASRSPGQGQPQHF. The CDR3 DNA reads TGTGCCAGCAGGTCGCCGGGACAGGGGCAGCCCCAGCATTTT.

The chain links TRBV4-2 to TRBJ1-1; TRBD1 agrees at 7 bases. CDR3 length: 13 residues. CDR1 is LGHNA, CDR2 YNFKEQ, per germline. The ends lost 8 bases at V and 3 bases at J; junction bases unmatched: 6. CDR3 loop: CASRPGGDTEAFF. CDR3 nucleotides: TGTGCCAGCCGCCCAGGGGGTGACACTGAAGCTTTCTTT.

This chain connects TRBV27 to TRBJ1-6, with a possible D match to TRBD1 (6 bases). Deletions cut 6 bases from V and 7 bases from J, with 10 bases between. The CDR3 has 13 amino acids. Germline V gene data show CDR1 as MNHEY and CDR2 as SMNVEV (reference sequence). In DNA, the CDR3 is TGTGCCAGCAGGTGGGGACAAAATTCACCCCTCCACTTT. Its translation is CASRWGQNSPLHF.

The chain employs TRBV7-6 and TRBJ2-7, with D possibly TRBD1 on 6 matching bases. This CDR3 region has 15 residues. Germline values: CDR1 SGHVS, CDR2 FNYEAQ. V lost 3 bases and J lost 2, with 14 bases in between. CDR3 protein: CASSFWQGLTYEQYF. The CDR3 bases are TGTGCCAGCAGCTTCTGGCAGGGGTTGACCTACGAGCAGTACTTC.

CDR3 loop: CASSLGSGGAWTEAFF. CDR3 bases: TGTGCCAGCAGCTTAGGGTCGGGGGGGGCCTGGACTGAAGCTTTCTTT. This chain connects TRBV7-6 to TRBJ1-1, with D perhaps TRBD1 (6 bases). V was shortened by 1 base and J by 5 bases, with 17 bases between the two germline ends. The CDR3 length is 16 residues. Germline CDR1 and CDR2: SGHVS and FNYEAQ.

The chain employs TRBV3-1 (or the pseudogene TRBV3-2) and TRBJ1-1, with 8 bases fitting TRBD1. Trimming cost V 4 bases and J 4 bases; bases outside gene matches: 8. The CDR3 contains 15 residues. In germline, CDR1 is LGHDT, CDR2 YNNKEL (reference sequence). CDR3: CASSLGQGGGTEAFF. DNA for the CDR3: TGTGCCAGCAGCCTCGGACAGGGTGGCGGCACTGAAGCTTTCTTT.

The chain couples TRBV4-3 to TRBJ1-3, with D tentatively TRBD1 (5 bases). Trimming shortened V by 4 bases and J by 0 bases, and 10 bases separated the two germline ends. The CDR3 covers 15 residues. Germline V gene sequence: CDR1 LGHNA, CDR2 YSLEER. The CDR3 loop reads CASSPGTASGNTIYF. CDR3 coding DNA: TGCGCCAGCAGCCCAGGGACGGCCTCTGGAAACACCATATATTTT.

The chain recombines TRBV2 with TRBJ2-3; 9 bases map to TRBD2. The junction had 5 bases not matched to a gene; V was cut back by 4 bases and J by 0 bases. This CDR3 region has 16 residues. Germline V gene lookup returns CDR1 SNHLY and CDR2 FYNNEI. CDR3: CASSGASGMSTDTQYF. CDR3 DNA: TGTGCCAGCAGTGGAGCTAGCGGGATGAGCACAGATACGCAGTATTTT.

The chain has TRBV2 and TRBJ2-6; D is tentatively TRBD1 or TRBD2 (5 bases each). V lost 4 bases, J lost 4 bases, and 11 bases lay in between. CDR1 is SNHLY and CDR2 is FYNNEI in the germline V gene. CDR3 length: 15 residues. CDR3 sequence: CASSGGGGGANVLTF. DNA of the CDR3: TGTGCCAGCAGTGGAGGTGGGGGAGGGGCCAACGTCCTGACTTTC.

This rearrangement joins TRBV6-5 to TRBJ1-3; D is undetermined. The CDR3 runs 12 residues. The germline CDR1 and CDR2 sequences are MNHEY and SVGAGI. The V gene lost 9 bases and the J gene lost 4 bases, with 10 bases spanning the gap. Here the CDR3 DNA reads TGTGCCAGTGAAAGGGTAGGAAACACCATATATTTT. It is translated as CASERVGNTIYF.

The chain recombines TRBV5-4 with TRBJ1-6, with D perhaps matching TRBD1 (5 bases). The CDR3 runs 14 residues. V shed 4 bases and J shed 8 bases, with 13 bases lying between them. Germline V gives CDR1 SGHNT, CDR2 YYREEE (reference sequence). CDR3 loop: CASSLAGQDSPLHF. The DNA of the CDR3 is TGTGCCAGCAGCCTTGCGGGGCAGGATTCACCCCTCCACTTT. The variable domain in full, completed from reference TRBV5-4 and TRBJ1-6, reads ETGVTQSPTHLIKTRGQQVTLRCSSQSGHNTVSWYQQALGQGPQFIFQYYREEENGRGNFPPRFSGLQFPNYSSELNVNALELDDSALYLCASSLAGQDSPLHFGNGTRLTVT.

This clone was seen a single time. The rearrangement links TRBV18 to TRBJ1-1; D is perhaps TRBD1 (5 bases). Germline V CDR1 and CDR2: KGHSH, LQKENI. The CDR3 is 15 residues long. Deletions cut 4 bases from V and 5 bases from J, with 17 bases between. CDR3 in amino acids: CASSLLPEGWTEAFF. CDR3 in DNA: TGTGCCAGCTCACTTCTGCCGGAGGGGTGGACTGAAGCTTTCTTT.

The chain carries TRBV13 and TRBJ1-5, with D unclear. Germline values: CDR1 PRHDT, CDR2 FYEKMQ (reference sequence). The CDR3 runs 13 residues. V was cut by 1 base and J by 8 bases, with 9 bases left in between. The CDR3 DNA follows: TGTGCCAGCAGCTTAGCCGCCGGGGAGCCCCAGCATTTT. This gives the protein CASSLAAGEPQHF.

The J gene is TRBJ2-7, the V gene TRBV7-2; a weak D match, TRBD2 (6 bases). From germline, CDR1 is SGHTA and CDR2 FQGNSA. This CDR3 has 17 amino acids. With 2 bases removed from V and 0 bases from J, the gap between germline ends came to 17 bases. CDR3: CASSLLQGAGLSYEQYF. The CDR3 DNA is TGTGCCAGCAGCTTATTGCAGGGCGCGGGGCTCTCCTACGAGCAGTACTTC.